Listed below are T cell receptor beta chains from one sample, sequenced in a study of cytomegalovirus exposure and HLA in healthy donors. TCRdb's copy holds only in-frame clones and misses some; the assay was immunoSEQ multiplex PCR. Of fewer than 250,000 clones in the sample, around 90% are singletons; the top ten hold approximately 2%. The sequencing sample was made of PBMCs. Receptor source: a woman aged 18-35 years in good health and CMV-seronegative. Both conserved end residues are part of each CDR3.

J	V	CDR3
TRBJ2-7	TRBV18	CASSPGQTQSYEQYF
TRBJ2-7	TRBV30	CAWSGGTGRGQYF
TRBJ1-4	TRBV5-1	CASSWRPEEEKLFF
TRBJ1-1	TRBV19	CASTLTGLNTEAFF
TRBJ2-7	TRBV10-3	CAISESGGGAYEQYF
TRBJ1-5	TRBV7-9	CASSRTGAYNQPQHF
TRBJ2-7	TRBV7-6	CASSSISSYEQYF
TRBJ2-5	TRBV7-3	CASSLRAGGLKETQYF
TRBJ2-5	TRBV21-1	CASSSRDRAAETQYF
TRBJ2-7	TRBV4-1	CASSLVAGAYEQYF
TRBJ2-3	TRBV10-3	CAIGREETDTQYF
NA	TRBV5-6	CASSFSPGEGYEQYF
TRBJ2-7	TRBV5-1	CASSLEPSGGGEQYF
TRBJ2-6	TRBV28	CASSLWEGLSSGANVLTF
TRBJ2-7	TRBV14	CASSPLDRAPYEQYF
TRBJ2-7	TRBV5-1	CASSPDRGPYEQYF
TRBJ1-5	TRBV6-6	CASSSDRGMPQHF
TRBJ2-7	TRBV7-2	CASSSQTGTGGYEQYF
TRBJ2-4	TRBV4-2	CASSQEMRGGFNIQYF
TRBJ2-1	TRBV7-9	CASSRERTGAYNEQFF
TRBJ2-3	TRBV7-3	CASSFDSGSPDTQYF
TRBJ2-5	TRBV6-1	CASRPAGQETQYF
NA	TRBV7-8	CASSSRDSPYEQYF
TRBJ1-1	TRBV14	CASSLARGNTEAFF
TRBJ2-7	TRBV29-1	CSVGTAVTYEQYF
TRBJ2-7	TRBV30	CAWQPPGTLPVYEQYF
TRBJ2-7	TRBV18	CASSPRGGTISYEQYF
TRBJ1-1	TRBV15	CATSRTQGGHTEAFF
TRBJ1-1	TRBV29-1	CSVEGQMNTEAFF
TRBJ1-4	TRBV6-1	CASSLGQGNEKLFF
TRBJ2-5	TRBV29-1	CSVDGSGEETQYF
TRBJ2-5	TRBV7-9	CASSDGTGTQYF
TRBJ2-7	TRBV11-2	CASSLQGAYEQYF
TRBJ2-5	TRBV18	CASSPREGFGETQYF
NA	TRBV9	CASSPRRTTGDEQYF
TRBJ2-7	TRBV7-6	CASSPLAGGLTYEQYF
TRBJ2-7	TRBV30	CAWSLAGGRYEQYF
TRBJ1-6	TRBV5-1	CASSSDRGYSPLHF
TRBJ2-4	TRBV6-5	CASLGADSTGNIQYF
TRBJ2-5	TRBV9	CASSALAGGRETQYF
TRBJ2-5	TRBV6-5	CATGREVEETQYF
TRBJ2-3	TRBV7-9	CASSPGTSGRSPTDTQYF
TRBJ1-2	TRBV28	CASSRDRGAYGYTF
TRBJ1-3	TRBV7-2	CASSSGQGWGNSGNTIYF